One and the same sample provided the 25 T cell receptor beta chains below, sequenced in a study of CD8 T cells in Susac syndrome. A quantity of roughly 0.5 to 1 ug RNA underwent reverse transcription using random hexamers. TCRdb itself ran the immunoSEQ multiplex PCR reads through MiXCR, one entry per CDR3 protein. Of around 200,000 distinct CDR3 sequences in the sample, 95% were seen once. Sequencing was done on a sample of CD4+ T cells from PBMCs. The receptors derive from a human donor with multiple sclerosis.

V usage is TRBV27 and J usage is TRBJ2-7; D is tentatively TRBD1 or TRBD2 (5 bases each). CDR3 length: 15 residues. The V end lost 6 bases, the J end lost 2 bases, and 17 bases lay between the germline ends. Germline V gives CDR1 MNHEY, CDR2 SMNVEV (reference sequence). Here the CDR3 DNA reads TGTGCCAGCAGGGACTCAGGGATAATGCCCTACGAGCAGTACTTC. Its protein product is CASRDSGIMPYEQYF.

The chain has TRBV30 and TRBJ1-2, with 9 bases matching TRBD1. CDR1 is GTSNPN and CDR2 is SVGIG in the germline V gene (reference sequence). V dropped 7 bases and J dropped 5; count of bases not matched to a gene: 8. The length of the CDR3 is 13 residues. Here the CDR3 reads CALTGGRSYGYTF. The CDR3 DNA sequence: TGTGCCTTGACAGGGGGAAGGAGTTATGGCTACACCTTC.

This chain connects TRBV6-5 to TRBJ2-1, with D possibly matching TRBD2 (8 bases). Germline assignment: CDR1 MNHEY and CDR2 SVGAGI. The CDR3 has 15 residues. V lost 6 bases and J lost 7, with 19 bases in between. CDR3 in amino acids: CASSRGGDRANEQFF. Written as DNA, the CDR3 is TGTGCCAGCAGCCGGGGGGGCGACAGGGCGAATGAGCAGTTCTTC.

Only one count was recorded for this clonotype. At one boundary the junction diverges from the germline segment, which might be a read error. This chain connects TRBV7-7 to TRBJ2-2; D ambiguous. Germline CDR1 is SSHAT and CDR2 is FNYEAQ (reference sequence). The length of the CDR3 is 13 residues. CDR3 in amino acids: CASSLDLDGELFF. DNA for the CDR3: TGTGCTAGCAGCTTAGATTTGGACGGGGAGCTGTTTTTT.

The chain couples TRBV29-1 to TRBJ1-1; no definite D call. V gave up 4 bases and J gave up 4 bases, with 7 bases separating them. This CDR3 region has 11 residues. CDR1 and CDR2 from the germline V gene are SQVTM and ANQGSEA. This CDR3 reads CSVVLVTEAFF. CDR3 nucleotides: TGCAGCGTTGTGCTCGTCACTGAAGCTTTCTTT.

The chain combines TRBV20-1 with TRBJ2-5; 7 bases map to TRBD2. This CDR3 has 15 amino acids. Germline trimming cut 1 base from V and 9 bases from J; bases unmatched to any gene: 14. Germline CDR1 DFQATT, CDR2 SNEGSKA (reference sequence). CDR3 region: CSARGLLANPRAQYF. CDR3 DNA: TGCAGTGCTAGAGGCCTACTAGCGAACCCAAGGGCCCAGTACTTC.

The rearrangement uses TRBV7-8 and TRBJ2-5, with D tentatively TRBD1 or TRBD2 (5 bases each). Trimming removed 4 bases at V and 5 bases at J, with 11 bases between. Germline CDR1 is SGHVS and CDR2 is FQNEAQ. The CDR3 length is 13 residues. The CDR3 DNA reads TGTGCCAGCAGCTCGGGACCAAAGGAGACCCAGTACTTC. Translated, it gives CASSSGPKETQYF.

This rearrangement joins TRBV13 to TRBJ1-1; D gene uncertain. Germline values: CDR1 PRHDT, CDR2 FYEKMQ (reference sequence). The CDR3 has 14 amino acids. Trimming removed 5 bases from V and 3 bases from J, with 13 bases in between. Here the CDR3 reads CASSQPRPDTEAFF. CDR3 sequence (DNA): TGTGCCAGCAGCCAACCCAGGCCGGACACTGAAGCTTTCTTT.

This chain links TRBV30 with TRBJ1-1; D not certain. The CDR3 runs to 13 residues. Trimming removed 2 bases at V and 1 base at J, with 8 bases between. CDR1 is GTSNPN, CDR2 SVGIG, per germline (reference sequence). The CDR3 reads CAWSIQANTEAFF. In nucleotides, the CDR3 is TGTGCCTGGAGTATCCAGGCGAACACTGAAGCTTTCTTT.

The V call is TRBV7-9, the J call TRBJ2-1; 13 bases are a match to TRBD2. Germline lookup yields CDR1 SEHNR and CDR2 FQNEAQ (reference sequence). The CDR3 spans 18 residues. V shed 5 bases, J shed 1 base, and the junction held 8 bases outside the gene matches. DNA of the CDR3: TGTGCCAGCAGCGTGGGACTAGCGGGGCGTATTTCCTACAATGAGCAGTTCTTC. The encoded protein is CASSVGLAGRISYNEQFF.

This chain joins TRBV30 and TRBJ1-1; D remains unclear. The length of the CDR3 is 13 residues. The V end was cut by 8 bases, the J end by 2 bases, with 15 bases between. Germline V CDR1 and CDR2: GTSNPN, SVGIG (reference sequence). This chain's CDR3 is CASSLRLNTEAFF. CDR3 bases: TGTGCCAGCAGCTTGCGGTTAAACACTGAAGCTTTCTTT. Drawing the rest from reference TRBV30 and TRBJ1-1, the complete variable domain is SQTIHQWPATLVQPVGSPLSLECTVEGTSNPNLYWYRQAAGRGLQLLFYSVGIGQISSEVPQNLSASRPQDRQFILSSKKLLLSDSGFYLCASSLRLNTEAFFGQGTRLTVV.

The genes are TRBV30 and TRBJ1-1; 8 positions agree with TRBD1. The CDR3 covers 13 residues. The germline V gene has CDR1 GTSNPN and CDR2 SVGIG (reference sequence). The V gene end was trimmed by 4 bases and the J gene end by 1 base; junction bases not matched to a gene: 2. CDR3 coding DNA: TGTGCCTGGACCGACAGGGGGAACACTGAAGCTTTCTTT. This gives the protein CAWTDRGNTEAFF.

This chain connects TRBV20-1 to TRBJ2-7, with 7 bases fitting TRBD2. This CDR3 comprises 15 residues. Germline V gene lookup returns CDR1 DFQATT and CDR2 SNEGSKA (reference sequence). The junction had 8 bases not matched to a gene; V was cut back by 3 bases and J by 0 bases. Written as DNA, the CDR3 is TGCAGTGCTAGGGGGGGGGACTCCCTCTCCTACGAGCAGTACGTC. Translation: CSARGGDSLSYEQYV.

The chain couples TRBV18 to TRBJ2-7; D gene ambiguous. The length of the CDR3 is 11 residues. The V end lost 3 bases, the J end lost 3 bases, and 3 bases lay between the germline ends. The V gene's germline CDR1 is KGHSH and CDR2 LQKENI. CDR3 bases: TGTGCCAGCTCACCGGGCTACGAGCAGTACTTC. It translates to CASSPGYEQYF. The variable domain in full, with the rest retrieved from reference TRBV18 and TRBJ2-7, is NAGVMQNPRHLVRRRGQEARLRCSPMKGHSHVYWYRQLPEEGLKFMVYLQKENIIDESGMPKERFSAEFPKEGPSILRIQQVVRGDSAAYFCASSPGYEQYFGPGTRLTVT.

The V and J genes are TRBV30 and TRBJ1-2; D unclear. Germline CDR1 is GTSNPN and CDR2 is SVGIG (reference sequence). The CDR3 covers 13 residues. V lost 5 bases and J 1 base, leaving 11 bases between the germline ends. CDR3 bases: TGTGCCTGGGGCAGTAGTCTTAACTATGGCTACACCTTC. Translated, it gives CAWGSSLNYGYTF.

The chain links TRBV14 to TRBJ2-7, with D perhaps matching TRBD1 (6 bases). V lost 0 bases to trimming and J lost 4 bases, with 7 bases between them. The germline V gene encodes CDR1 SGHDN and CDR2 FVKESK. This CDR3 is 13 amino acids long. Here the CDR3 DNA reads TGTGCCAGCAGCCAAGAAACAGGGTACGAGCAGTACGTC. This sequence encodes CASSQETGYEQYV.

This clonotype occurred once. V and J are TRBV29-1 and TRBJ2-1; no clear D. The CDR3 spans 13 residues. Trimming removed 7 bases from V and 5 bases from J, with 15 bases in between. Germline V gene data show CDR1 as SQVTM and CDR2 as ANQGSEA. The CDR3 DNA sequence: TGCAGCGCCGTAGGCGCGAAACACAATGAGCAGTTCTTC. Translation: CSAVGAKHNEQFF.

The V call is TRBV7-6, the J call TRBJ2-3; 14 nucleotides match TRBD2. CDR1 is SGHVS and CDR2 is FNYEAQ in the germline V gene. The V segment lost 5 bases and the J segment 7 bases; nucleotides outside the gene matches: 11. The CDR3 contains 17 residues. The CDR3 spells CASSPTSGGAVLHTQYF. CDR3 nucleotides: TGTGCCAGCAGCCCGACTAGCGGGGGGGCCGTTTTGCATACGCAGTATTTT.

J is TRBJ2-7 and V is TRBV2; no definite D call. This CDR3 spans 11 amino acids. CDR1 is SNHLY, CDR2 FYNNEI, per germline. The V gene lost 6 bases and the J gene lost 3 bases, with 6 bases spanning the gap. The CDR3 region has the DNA TGTGCCAGCAGCTTACTCTACGAGCAGTACGTC. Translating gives CASSLLYEQYV.

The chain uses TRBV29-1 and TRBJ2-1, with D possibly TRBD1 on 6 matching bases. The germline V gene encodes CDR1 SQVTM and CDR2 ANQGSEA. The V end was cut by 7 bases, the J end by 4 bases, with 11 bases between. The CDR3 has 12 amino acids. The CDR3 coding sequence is TGCAGCGCCCGGGACACTTACAATGAGCAGTTCTTC. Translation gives CSARDTYNEQFF.

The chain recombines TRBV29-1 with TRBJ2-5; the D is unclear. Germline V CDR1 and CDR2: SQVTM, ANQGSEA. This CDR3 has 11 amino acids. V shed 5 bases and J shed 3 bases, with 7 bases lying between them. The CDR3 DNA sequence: TGCAGCGTTCAGGCGAAAGAGACCCAGTACTTC. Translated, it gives CSVQAKETQYF. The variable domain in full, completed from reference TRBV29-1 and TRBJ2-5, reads SAVISQKPSRDICQRGTSLTIQCQVDSQVTMMFWYRQQPGQSLTLIATANQGSEATYESGFVIDKFPISRPNLTFSTLTVSNMSPEDSSIYLCSVQAKETQYFGPGTRLLVL.

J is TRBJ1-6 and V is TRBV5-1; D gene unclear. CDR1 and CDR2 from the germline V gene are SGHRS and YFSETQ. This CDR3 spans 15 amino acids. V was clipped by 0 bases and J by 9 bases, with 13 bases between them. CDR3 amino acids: CASSLDRGWSSPLHF. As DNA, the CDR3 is TGCGCCAGCAGCTTGGACCGGGGATGGAGTTCACCCCTCCACTTT. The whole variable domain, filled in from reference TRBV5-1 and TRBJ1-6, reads KAGVTQTPRYLIKTRGQQVTLSCSPISGHRSVSWYQQTPGQGLQFLFEYFSETQRNKGNFPGRFSGRQFSNSRSEMNVSTLELGDSALYLCASSLDRGWSSPLHFGNGTRLTVT.

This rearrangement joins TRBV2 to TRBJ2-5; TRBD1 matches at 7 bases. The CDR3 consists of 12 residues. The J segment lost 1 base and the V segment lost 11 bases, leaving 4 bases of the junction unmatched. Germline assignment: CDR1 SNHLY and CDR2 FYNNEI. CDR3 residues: CAGGTVQETQYF. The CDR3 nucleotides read TGTGCCGGTGGGACAGTCCAAGAGACCCAGTACTTC.

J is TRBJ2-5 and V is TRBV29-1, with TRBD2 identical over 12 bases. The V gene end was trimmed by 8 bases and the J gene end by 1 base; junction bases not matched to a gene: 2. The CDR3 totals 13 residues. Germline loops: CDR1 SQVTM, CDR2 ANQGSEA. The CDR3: CSTSGGPQETQYF. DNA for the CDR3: TGCAGCACTAGCGGGGGGCCCCAAGAGACCCAGTACTTC. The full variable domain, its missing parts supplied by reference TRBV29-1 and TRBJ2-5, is SAVISQKPSRDICQRGTSLTIQCQVDSQVTMMFWYRQQPGQSLTLIATANQGSEATYESGFVIDKFPISRPNLTFSTLTVSNMSPEDSSIYLCSTSGGPQETQYFGPGTRLLVL.

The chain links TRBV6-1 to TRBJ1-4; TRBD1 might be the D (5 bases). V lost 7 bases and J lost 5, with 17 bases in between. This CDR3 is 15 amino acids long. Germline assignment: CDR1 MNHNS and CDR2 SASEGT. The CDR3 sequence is CASKIYGTQNEKLFF. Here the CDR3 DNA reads TGTGCCAGCAAAATATACGGGACTCAAAATGAAAAACTGTTTTTT.